This TCR beta chain came from a study of T-cell memory formation after mild COVID-19. Via MiXCR, TCRdb re-called the 5' RACE reads, giving one row per CDR3 protein. The sample records 350,000 to 500,000 distinct CDR3 sequences, less than 25% being singletons. With V trimmed by 0 bases and J by 2 bases, 3 bases remained unmatched. The CDR3 consists of 15 residues. Germline V gene data show CDR1 as KGHSY and CDR2 as FQNENV. This TCR derives from an adult woman who had mild COVID-19 (a few samples of this study predate the infection). Cell type and time point are not known. V usage is TRBV16 and J usage is TRBJ1-2, with TRBD1 matching over 7 bases. The sample was PBMCs or a T cell subset sorted from them (not recorded which). For the CDR3, the DNA is TGTGCCAGCAGCCAATCGGACAGGTTGAACTATGGCTACACCTTC. This gives the protein CASSQSDRLNYGYTF. The full variable domain, completed using reference TRBV16 and TRBJ1-2, is GEEVAQTPKHLVRGEGQKAKLYCAPIKGHSYVFWYQQVLKNEFKFLISFQNENVFDETGMPKERFSAKCLPNSPCSLEIQATKLEDSAVYFCASSQSDRLNYGYTFGSGTRLTVV.